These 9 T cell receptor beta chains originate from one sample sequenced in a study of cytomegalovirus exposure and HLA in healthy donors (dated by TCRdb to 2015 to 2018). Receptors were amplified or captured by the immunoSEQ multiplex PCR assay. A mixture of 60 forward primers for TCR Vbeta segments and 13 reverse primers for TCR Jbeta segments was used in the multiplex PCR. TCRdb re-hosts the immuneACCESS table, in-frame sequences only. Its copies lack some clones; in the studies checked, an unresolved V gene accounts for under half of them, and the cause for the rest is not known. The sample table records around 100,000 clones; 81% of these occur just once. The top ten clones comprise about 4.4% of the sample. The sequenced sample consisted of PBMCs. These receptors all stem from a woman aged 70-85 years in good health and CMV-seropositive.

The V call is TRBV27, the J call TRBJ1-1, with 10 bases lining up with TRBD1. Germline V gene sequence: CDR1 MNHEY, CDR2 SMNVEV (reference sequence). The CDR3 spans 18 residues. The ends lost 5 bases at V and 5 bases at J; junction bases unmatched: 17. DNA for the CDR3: TGTGCCAGCAGTCCACGGTTGACAGGGGGCATGGAAAAGACTGAAGCTTTCTTT. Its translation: CASSPRLTGGMEKTEAFF.

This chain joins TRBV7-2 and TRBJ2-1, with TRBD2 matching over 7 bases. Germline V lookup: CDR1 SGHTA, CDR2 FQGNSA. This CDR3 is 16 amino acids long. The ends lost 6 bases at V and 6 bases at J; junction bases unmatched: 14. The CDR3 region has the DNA TGTGCCAGCAGACTTAGCCGGGACTATGCGGTCAATGAGCAGTTCTTC. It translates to CASRLSRDYAVNEQFF. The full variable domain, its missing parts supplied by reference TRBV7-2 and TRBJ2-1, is GAGVSQSPSNKVTEKGKDVELRCDPISGHTALYWYRQSLGQGLEFLIYFQGNSAPDKSGLPSDRFSAERTGGSVSTLTIQRTQQEDSAVYLCASRLSRDYAVNEQFFGPGTRLTVL.

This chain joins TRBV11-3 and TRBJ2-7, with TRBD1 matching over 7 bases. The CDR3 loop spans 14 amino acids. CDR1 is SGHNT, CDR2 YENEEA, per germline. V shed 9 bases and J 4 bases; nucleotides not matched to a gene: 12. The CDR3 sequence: CARYVRQGCYEQYF. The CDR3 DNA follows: TGTGCCAGGTACGTGAGACAGGGATGTTACGAGCAGTACTTC.

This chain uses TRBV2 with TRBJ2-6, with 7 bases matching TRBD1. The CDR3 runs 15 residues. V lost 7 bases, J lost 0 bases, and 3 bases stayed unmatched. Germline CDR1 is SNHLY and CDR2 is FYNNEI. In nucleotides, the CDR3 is TGTGCCAGCATCAGACAGGGCTCTGGGGCCAACGTCCTGACTTTC. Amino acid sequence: CASIRQGSGANVLTF.

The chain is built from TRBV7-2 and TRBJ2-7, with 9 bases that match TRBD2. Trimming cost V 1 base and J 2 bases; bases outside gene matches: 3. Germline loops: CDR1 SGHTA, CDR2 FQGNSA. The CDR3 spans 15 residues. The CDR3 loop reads CASSLGTSVAYEQYF. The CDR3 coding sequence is TGTGCCAGCAGCTTAGGGACTAGCGTCGCCTACGAGCAGTACTTC.

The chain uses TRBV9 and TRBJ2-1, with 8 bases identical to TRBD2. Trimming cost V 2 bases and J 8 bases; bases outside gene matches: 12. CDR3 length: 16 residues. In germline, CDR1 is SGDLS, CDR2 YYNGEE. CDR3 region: CASSVPGGVPRDEQFF. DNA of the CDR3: TGTGCCAGCAGCGTTCCCGGGGGGGTCCCCCGCGATGAGCAGTTCTTC.

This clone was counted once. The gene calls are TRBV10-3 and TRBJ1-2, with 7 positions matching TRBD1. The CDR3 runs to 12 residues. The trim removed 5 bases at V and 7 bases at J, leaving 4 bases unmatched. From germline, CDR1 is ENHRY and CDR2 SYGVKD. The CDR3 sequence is CAISKDRAGYTF. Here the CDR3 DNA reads TGTGCCATCAGTAAAGACAGGGCTGGCTACACCTTC.

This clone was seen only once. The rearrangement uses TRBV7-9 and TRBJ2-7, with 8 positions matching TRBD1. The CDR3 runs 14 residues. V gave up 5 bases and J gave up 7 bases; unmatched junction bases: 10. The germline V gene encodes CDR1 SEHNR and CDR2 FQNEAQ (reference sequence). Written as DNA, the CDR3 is TGTGCCAGCAGCCTCGGACAGGGCGGGCGGGAGCAGTACTTC. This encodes CASSLGQGGREQYF.

CDR3 DNA: TGTGCCAGCAGCTTAGGGAGGGGTCCTGCAGATACGCAGTATTTT. Translated: CASSLGRGPADTQYF. The rearrangement links TRBV7-9 to TRBJ2-3, with D perhaps matching TRBD2 (6 bases). Trimming cost V 1 base and J 4 bases, with 12 bases left between them. The CDR3 has 15 residues. Germline V gene data show CDR1 as SEHNR and CDR2 as FQNEAQ (reference sequence).